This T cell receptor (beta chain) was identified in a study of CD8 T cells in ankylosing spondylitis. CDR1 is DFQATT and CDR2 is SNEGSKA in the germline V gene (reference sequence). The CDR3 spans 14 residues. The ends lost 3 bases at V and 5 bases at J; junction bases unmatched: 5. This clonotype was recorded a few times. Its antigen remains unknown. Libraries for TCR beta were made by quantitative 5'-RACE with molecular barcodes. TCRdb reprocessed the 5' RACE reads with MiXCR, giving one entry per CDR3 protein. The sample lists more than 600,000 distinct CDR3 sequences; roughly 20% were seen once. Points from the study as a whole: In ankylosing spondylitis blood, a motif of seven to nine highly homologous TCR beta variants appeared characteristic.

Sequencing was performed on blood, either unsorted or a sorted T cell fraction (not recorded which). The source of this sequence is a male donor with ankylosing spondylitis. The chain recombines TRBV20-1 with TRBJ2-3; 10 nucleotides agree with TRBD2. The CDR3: CSARRTSGVDTQYF. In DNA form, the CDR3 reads TGCAGTGCTAGGCGAACTAGCGGGGTAGATACGCAGTATTTT.